The clone carrying this T cell receptor beta chain was detected only a few times. Antigen: not known. Donors contributed one heparinised blood draw apiece, averaging around 120 mL. The sequenced template was cDNA made from the entire isolated RNA. Only in-frame clones appear in the TCRdb table, and some are missing; sequencing was by immunoSEQ multiplex PCR. The repertoire includes over 700,000 clones, roughly 15% of them detected once, and 0.023% sits in the top ten. The source of the sample is a study of beta chain features in type 1 diabetes. The study's findings and limits: Insertions were fewer and deletions more numerous at VDJ junctions in type 1 diabetes patients. In all four CD4+ subsets, TCRB CDR3 length was significantly, moderately reduced in type 1 diabetes.

The CDR3 totals 16 residues. Germline V gene sequence: CDR1 SGHTA, CDR2 FQGNSA. V trimming: 4 bases; J trimming: 1 base; junction bases outside the gene matches: 1. Specimen: naive CD4+ T cells from blood. The chain is built from TRBV7-2 and TRBJ2-6; TRBD2 aligns across 10 bases. This TCR was recovered from a woman aged 18 to 35 in good health. CDR3 loop: CASSSAGGSGANVLTF. DNA for the CDR3: TGTGCCAGCAGCTCAGCGGGAGGGTCTGGGGCCAACGTCCTGACTTTC.